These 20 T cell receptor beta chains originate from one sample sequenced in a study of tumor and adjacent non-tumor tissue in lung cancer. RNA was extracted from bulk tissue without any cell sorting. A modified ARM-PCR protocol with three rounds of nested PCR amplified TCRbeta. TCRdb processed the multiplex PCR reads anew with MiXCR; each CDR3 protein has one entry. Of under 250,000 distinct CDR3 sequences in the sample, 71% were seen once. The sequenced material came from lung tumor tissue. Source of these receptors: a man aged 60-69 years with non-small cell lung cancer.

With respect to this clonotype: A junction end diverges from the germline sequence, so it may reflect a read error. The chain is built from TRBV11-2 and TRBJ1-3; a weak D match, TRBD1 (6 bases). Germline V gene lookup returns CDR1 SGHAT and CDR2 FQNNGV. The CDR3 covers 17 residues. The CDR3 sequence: CASSTPRQEISGNTIYF. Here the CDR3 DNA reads TGTGCTAGCAGCACACCGAGACAGGAGATCTCTGGAAACACCATATATTTT.

CDR3 sequence: CASSSGYAYNEQFF. The DNA for the CDR3 is TGCGCCAGCAGCTCAGGATATGCCTACAATGAGCAGTTCTTC. V gene TRBV5-1 combines with J gene TRBJ2-1; D gene uncertain. The germline V and J ends were trimmed by 3 bases and 2 bases, with 9 bases remaining between them. CDR3 length equals 14 residues. Germline loops: CDR1 SGHRS, CDR2 YFSETQ.

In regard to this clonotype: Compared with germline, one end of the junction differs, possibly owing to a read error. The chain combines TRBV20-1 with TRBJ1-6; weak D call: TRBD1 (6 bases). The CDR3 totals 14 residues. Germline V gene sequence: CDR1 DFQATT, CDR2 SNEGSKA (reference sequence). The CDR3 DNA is TGCAATGCTAGAGGGGACATAGGGAATTCACCCCTCCACTTT. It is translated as CNARGDIGNSPLHF.

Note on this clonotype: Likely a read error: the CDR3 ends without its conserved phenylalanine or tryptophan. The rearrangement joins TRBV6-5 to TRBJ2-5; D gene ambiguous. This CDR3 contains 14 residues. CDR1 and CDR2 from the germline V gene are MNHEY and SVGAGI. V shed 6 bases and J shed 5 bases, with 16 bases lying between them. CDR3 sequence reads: CASREGLADETQYS. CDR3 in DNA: TGTGCCAGCAGGGAAGGGTTGGCCGATGAGACCCAGTACTCC.

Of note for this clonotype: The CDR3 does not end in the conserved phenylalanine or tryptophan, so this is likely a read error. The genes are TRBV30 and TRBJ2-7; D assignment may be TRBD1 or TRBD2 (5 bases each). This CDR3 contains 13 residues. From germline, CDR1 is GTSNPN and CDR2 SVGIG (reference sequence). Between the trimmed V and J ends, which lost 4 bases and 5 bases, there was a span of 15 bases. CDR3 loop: CAWMGDGHNEQYI. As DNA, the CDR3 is TGTGCCTGGATGGGGGACGGGCACAACGAGCAGTACATC.

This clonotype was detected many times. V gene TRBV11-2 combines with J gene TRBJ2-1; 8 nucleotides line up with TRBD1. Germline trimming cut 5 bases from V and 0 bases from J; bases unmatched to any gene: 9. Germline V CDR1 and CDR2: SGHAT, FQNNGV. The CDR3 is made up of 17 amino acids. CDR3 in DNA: TGTGCCAGCAGCGATCAGGGGGCCCAAAGCTCCTACAATGAGCAGTTCTTC. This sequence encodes CASSDQGAQSSYNEQFF.

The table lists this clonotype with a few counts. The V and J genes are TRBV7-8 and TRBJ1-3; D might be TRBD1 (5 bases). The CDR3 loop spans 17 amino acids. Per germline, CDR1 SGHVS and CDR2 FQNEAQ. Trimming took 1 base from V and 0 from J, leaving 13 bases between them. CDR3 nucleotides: TGTGCCAGCAGCTTAGAAGGACATTCGAGCTCTGGAAACACCATATATTTT. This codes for CASSLEGHSSSGNTIYF.

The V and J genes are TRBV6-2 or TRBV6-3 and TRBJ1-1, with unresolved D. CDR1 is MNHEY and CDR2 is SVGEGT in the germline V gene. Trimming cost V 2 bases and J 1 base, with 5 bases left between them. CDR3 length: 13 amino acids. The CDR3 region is CASSYRPNTEAFF. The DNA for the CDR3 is TGTGCCAGCAGTTACAGGCCGAACACTGAAGCTTTCTTT.

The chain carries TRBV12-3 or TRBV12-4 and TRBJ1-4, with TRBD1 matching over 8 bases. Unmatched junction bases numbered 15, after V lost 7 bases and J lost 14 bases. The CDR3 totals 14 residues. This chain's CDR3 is CASNKDRGNVKLFF. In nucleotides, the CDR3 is TGTGCCAGCAATAAAGACAGGGGTAATGTAAAGCTGTTTTTT.

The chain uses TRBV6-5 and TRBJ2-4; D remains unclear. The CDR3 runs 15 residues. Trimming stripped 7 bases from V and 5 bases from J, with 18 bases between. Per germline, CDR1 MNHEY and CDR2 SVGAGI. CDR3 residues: CASKKAHHPQNIQYF. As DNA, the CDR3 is TGTGCCAGCAAGAAGGCTCACCACCCCCAAAACATTCAGTACTTC.

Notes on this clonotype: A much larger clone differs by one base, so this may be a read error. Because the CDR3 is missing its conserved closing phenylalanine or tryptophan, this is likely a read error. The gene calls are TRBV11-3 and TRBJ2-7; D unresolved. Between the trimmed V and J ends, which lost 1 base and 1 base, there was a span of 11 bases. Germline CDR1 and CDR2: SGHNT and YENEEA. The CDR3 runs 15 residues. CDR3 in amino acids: CASSLGQATSYEQYL. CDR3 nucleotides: TGTGCCAGCAGCTTAGGCCAGGCCACTTCCTACGAGCAGTACCTC.

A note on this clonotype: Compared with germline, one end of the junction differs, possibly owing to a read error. CDR3 sequence reads: CVSSQDVPGSSCAEAFF. CDR3 nucleotides: TGCGTCAGCAGCCAAGACGTTCCGGGCAGTTCGTGCGCTGAAGCTTTCTTT. The rearrangement joins TRBV4-3 to TRBJ1-1; D remains unclear. The CDR3 is 17 residues long. In germline, CDR1 is LGHNA, CDR2 YSLEER.

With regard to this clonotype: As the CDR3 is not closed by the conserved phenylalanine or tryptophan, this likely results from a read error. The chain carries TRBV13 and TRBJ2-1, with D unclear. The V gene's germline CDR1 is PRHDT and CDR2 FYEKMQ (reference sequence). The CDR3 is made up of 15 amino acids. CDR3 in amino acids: CDSSRSWSSYNEQFL. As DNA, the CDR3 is TGTGACAGCAGCCGATCGTGGAGCTCCTACAATGAGCAGTTCCTC.

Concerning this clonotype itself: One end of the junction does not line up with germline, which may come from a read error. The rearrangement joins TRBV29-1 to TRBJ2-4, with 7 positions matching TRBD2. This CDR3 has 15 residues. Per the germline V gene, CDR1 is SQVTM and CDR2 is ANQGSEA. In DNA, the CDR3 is TGCAGCGTTACGGAAGGAAGACTAGCCAAACACATTCAGTACTTC. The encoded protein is CSVTEGRLAKHIQYF.

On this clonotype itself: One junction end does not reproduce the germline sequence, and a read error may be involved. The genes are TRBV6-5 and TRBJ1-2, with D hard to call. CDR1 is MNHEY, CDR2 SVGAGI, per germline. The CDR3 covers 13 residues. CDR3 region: CANSSNPLYGYTF. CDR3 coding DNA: TGTGCCAACAGTTCCAACCCCCTTTATGGTTACACCTTC.

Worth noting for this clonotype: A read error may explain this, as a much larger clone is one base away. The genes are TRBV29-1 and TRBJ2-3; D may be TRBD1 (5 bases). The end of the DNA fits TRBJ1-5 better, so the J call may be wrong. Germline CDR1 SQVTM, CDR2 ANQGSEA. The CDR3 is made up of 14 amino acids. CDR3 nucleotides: TGCAGCGTCGAACCGGGGTTTGGGGCAGATACGCAGCATTTT. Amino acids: CSVEPGFGADTQHF.

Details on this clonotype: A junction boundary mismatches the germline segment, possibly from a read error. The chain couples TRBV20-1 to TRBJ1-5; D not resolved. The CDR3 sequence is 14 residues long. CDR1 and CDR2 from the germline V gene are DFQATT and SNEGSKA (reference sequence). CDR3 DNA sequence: TGCAGTGCCCTCGCGAGTCGGGTCAATCAGCCCCGGCATTTT. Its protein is CSALASRVNQPRHF.

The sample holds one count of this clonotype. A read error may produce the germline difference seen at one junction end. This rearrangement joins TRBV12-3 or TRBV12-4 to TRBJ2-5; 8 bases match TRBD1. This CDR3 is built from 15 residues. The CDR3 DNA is TGTGCCGGCAGTTTACGCTTAGGACAGGGTGTGACCCAGTACTTC. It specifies CAGSLRLGQGVTQYF.

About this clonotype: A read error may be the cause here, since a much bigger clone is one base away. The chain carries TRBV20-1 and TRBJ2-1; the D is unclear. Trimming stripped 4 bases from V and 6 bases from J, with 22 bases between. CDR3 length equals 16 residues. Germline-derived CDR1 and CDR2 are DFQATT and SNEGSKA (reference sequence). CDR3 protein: CSATPVRLWAINEQFF. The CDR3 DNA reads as TGCAGTGCTACCCCAGTGAGGCTTTGGGCAATCAATGAGCAGTTCTTC.

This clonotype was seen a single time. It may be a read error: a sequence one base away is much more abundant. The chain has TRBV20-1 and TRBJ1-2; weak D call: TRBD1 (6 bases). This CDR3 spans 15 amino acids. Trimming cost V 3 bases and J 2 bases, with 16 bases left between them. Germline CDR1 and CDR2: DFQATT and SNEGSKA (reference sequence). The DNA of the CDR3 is TGCAGTGCTAGTGATCTCCTAACAGGGAACTATGGCTACACCTTC. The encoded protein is CSASDLLTGNYGYTF.